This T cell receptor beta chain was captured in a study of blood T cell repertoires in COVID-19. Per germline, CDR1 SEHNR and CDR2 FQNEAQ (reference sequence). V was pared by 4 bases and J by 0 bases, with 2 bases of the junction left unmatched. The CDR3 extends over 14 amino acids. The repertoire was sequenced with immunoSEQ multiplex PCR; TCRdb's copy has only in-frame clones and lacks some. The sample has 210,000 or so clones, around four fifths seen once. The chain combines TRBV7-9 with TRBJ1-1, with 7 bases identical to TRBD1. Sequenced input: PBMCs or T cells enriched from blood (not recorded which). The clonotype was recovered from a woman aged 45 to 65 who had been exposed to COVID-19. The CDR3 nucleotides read TGTGCCAGCAGCTCGACAGGGATGAACACTGAAGCTTTCTTT. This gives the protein CASSSTGMNTEAFF.